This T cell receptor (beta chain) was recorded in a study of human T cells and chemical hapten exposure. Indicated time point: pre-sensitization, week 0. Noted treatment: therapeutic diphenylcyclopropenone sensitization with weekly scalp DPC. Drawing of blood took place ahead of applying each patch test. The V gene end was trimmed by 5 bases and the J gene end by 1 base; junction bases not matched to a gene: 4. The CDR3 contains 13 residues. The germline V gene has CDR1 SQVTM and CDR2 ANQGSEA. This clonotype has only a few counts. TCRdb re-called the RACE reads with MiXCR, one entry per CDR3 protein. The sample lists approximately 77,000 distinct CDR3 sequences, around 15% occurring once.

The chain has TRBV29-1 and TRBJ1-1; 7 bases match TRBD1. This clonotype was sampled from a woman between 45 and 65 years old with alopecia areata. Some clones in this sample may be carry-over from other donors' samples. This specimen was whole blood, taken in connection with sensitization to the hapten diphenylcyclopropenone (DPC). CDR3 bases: TGCAGCGTTCTCAGGGACAGGAACACTGAAGCTTTCTTT. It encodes CSVLRDRNTEAFF.